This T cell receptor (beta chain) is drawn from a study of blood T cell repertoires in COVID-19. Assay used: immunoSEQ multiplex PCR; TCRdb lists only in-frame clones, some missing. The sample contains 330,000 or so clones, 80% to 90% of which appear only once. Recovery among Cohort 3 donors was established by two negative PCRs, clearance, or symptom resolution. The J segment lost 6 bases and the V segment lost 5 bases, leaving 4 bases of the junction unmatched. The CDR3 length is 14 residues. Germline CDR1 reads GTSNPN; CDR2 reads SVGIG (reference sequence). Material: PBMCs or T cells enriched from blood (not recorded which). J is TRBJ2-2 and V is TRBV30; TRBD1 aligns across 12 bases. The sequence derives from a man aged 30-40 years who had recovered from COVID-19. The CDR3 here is CAWGGQGASGELFF. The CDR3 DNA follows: TGTGCCTGGGGGGGACAGGGGGCATCCGGGGAGCTGTTTTTT.